These 14 T cell receptor beta chains originate from one sample sequenced in a study of blood T cell repertoires in COVID-19 (dated by TCRdb to the early 2020s). The library was prepared using the immunoSEQ multiplex PCR assay. TCRdb re-hosts the immuneACCESS table, in-frame sequences only. Its copies lack some clones; in the studies checked, an unresolved V gene accounts for under half of them, and the cause for the rest is not known. In this sample the table shows about 65,000 clones, roughly 82% of which occur a single time. Roughly 41% of the sample lies in the top ten. The specimen sequenced was peripheral blood. The receptors were gathered from a human donor in a cohort sampled during active COVID-19.

This chain uses TRBV18 with TRBJ1-2, with 9 bases fitting TRBD1. CDR3 length: 14 residues. CDR1 and CDR2 (germline): KGHSH, LQKENI. After removal of 5 bases from V and 8 bases from J, the junction contained 9 bases not matched to a gene. The CDR3 nucleotides are TGTGCCAGCTCAGCTACAGGGGGCAACACGGGCTACACCTTC. This encodes CASSATGGNTGYTF.

This clone has a single count. The chain employs TRBV12-3 or TRBV12-4 and TRBJ2-7; D not certain. This CDR3 spans 11 amino acids. Trimming cost V 9 bases and J 1 base, with 7 bases left between them. Written as DNA, the CDR3 is TGTGCCAGTCGTCGGTCCTACGAGCAGTACTTC. It encodes CASRRSYEQYF.

The chain employs TRBV7-8 and TRBJ2-1, with 7 bases fitting TRBD2. The V gene end was trimmed by 5 bases and the J gene end by 4 bases; junction bases not matched to a gene: 11. Germline V CDR1 and CDR2: SGHVS, FQNEAQ. The CDR3 extends over 16 amino acids. The CDR3 nucleotides read TGTGCCAGCAGCCCCCTGGGGGGAGCGGGGTACAATGAGCAGTTCTTC. Protein sequence: CASSPLGGAGYNEQFF.

The chain employs TRBV11-2 and TRBJ2-7; 8 positions match TRBD1. Unmatched junction bases numbered 12, after V lost 0 bases and J lost 5 bases. Germline V gives CDR1 SGHAT, CDR2 FQNNGV. The CDR3 covers 17 residues. The CDR3 loop reads CASSLDSPGRGLNEQYF. The CDR3 DNA reads as TGTGCCAGCAGCTTAGATTCCCCTGGCAGGGGGCTGAACGAGCAGTACTTC.

The chain recombines TRBV2 with TRBJ1-2; D perhaps matches TRBD1 (6 bases). CDR1 and CDR2 from the germline V gene are SNHLY and FYNNEI. The CDR3 sequence is 14 residues long. V lost 4 bases and J 2 bases, leaving 11 bases between the germline ends. In DNA form, the CDR3 reads TGTGCCAGCAGTGTTGCAGGGGTAAACTATGGCTACACCTTC. Protein product: CASSVAGVNYGYTF.

This rearrangement joins TRBV6-5 to TRBJ2-7; 9 bases align to TRBD1. This CDR3 region has 15 residues. The V segment lost 5 bases and the J segment 1 base; nucleotides outside the gene matches: 6. Germline CDR1 and CDR2: MNHEY and SVGAGI. This CDR3 reads CASSTPGTGSYEQYF. The CDR3 nucleotides read TGTGCCAGCAGTACCCCTGGGACAGGGTCCTACGAGCAGTACTTC.

This clone was detected only a few times. V and J are TRBV24-1 and TRBJ2-3, with D possibly being TRBD2 (6 bases). V was clipped by 3 bases and J by 1 base, with 13 bases between them. Germline CDR1 is KGHDR and CDR2 is SFDVKD. The CDR3 is made up of 16 amino acids. CDR3 protein: CATSDTTPGGTDTQYF. In nucleotides, the CDR3 is TGTGCCACCAGTGATACTACCCCGGGAGGCACAGATACGCAGTATTTT.

A few counts support this clone. The chain has TRBV7-9 and TRBJ2-7; D remains unclear. Germline CDR1 and CDR2: SEHNR and FQNEAQ (reference sequence). CDR3 length equals 11 residues. Deletions cut 8 bases from V and 6 bases from J, with 11 bases between. CDR3 bases: TGTGCCAGCGGGCAGGTGGGCGAGCAGTACTTC. The encoded protein is CASGQVGEQYF.

The gene calls are TRBV3-1 (or the pseudogene TRBV3-2) and TRBJ2-2; perhaps TRBD2 as D (7 bases). The CDR3 contains 13 residues. Trimming pared 8 bases from V and 3 bases from J, leaving 10 bases between. The germline V gene has CDR1 LGHDT and CDR2 YNNKEL (reference sequence). Here the CDR3 reads CASGGAYTGELFF. CDR3 coding DNA: TGTGCCAGCGGGGGGGCCTACACCGGGGAGCTGTTTTTT.

Only a few counts were recorded for this clone. The J gene is TRBJ1-6, the V gene TRBV7-9; D is unclear. Trimming took 11 bases from V and 10 from J, leaving 6 bases between them. The germline V gene encodes CDR1 SEHNR and CDR2 FQNEAQ (reference sequence). The CDR3 extends over 9 amino acids. CDR3 nucleotide sequence: TGTGCCGCGGGGTCACCCCTCCACTTT. Protein sequence: CAAGSPLHF.

The CDR3 loop reads CASSPTGQGDGYTF. The CDR3, as DNA: TGTGCCAGCAGTCCCACGGGACAGGGGGATGGCTACACCTTC. This chain uses TRBV28 with TRBJ1-2; 11 positions agree with TRBD1. Germline V gene lookup returns CDR1 MDHEN and CDR2 SYDVKM. The CDR3 spans 14 residues. With 5 bases clipped from V and 6 bases from J, the junction kept 5 bases outside the gene matches.

The chain uses TRBV19 and TRBJ1-1, with no clear D. V lost 5 bases, J lost 1 base, and 8 bases lay in between. CDR1 and CDR2 from the germline V gene are LNHDA and SQIVND (reference sequence). This CDR3 comprises 13 residues. The CDR3 is CASSPYPNTEAFF. CDR3 bases: TGTGCCAGTAGTCCCTATCCGAACACTGAAGCTTTCTTT.

This clone has a single count. The chain couples TRBV6-2 or TRBV6-3 to TRBJ1-5; TRBD1 agrees at 9 bases. Trimming cost V 6 bases and J 6 bases; bases outside gene matches: 3. The germline CDR1 and CDR2 sequences are MNHEY and SVGEGT. The length of the CDR3 is 13 residues. In DNA, the CDR3 is TGTGCCAGCAGCCGACAGGGGGTTCAGCCCCAGCATTTT. Amino acids: CASSRQGVQPQHF.

The V call is TRBV20-1, the J call TRBJ1-1; no reliable D call. Trimming cost V 3 bases and J 0 bases, with 8 bases left between them. Germline values: CDR1 DFQATT, CDR2 SNEGSKA (reference sequence). The CDR3 has 13 amino acids. The CDR3 loop is CSASSPVNTEAFF. The DNA of the CDR3 is TGCAGTGCTAGTAGCCCGGTGAACACTGAAGCTTTCTTT.